This paragraph reports one T cell receptor beta chain. Its recognized antigen is unknown. The sample holds no much larger clone one base away, and base qualities are not on file. PBMCs were isolated by Ficoll-Paque density gradient centrifugation. TCRdb names Illumina NovaSeq 6000 as the instrument used. TCRalpha and TCRbeta cDNA libraries were built by 5'RACE with constant-segment primers, adding sample barcodes and unique molecular identifiers. RNA was extracted from every sample with Trizol reagent. Amplification of the libraries took two PCR steps, and the second step added a second sample barcode plus Illumina TruSeq adapters. Libraries were sequenced on an Illumina NovaSeq with 2 x 150 bp paired-end reads. As for how the authors treated the data: Demultiplexing of reads and collapsing into UMI-guided consensus sequences were performed with migec v1.2.7. With mixcr v2.1.11, UMI consensuses were aligned to TRA and TRB V and J templates and assembled into clonotypes. Expanded or contracted clonotypes were those called significant by both edgeR and NoisET, with noise models trained on biological replicates. For edgeR calls, a false discovery rate-adjusted p below 0.01 and a log2 fold-change threshold of 1 were applied. PCA with hierarchical clustering of max-normalized trajectories of the 1000 most abundant clonotypes was used as exploratory dynamics analysis. Separately sequenced CD4+ and CD8+ repertoires were used to assign a CD4 or CD8 phenotype to each responding clone. TCRdb's own reprocessing of the public reads used fastp at Q25 and MiXCR and kept productive beta chains. Identical CDR3 protein sequences are pooled into one entry, listed with their most common genes and DNA. In this record, the V and J calls reflect TCRdb's handling and not the investigators' own analysis. The sample table holds about 560,000 distinct CDR3 sequences, of which about 20% were seen once. The top ten clonotypes cover 7% to 9% of the sample.

This sample is part of a study of T-cell memory formation after mild COVID-19 (dated by TCRdb to about 2021). Background on the whole study: TCR sequence clusters from the two donors were largely donor specific. In a couple of donors, T-cell clones that expanded and contracted after mild COVID-19 were tracked by sequencing TCRalpha and TCRbeta repertoires over time. Two young, previously healthy adult volunteers made up the cohort, one male and one female. Here is what the overall study found, with its caveats: Only a couple of mild cases were covered by the study, and larger cohorts that include severe cases with pre-infection samples were considered necessary. The second-wave clones that peaked on day 37 were not confirmed to be SARS-CoV-2 specific. Some responding clones were detected in pre-infection memory, suggesting pre-existing cross-reactive memory T cells joined the SARS-CoV-2 response. Contracting CD4+ clones appeared mostly in the CM and EM memory subsets, whereas CD8+ clones were enriched in EMRA. Clones that contracted from day 15 to 85 showed balanced CD4/CD8 phenotypes, whereas a second wave of clones that expanded from day 15 to 37 leaned towards CD4+.

At the junction V is shortened by 1 base and J by 6 bases, with 24 bases in between. For CDR1 and CDR2, the germline V gene (reference sequence) lists LGHDT and YNNKEL. The CDR3 holds 18 amino acids from the cysteine to the phenylalanine. The read is trimmed to its CDR3 DNA, 54 bases read in frame from base 1. The chain uses TRBV3-1 and TRBJ1-2; the D segment cannot be called with confidence. The TCR sequence derives from an adult woman who had mild COVID-19 (a few samples of this study predate the infection). The sample titles of this study are shuffled in the database, so cell type and time point are left out; the donor was told from shared clones. The specimen sequenced was PBMCs or a T cell subset sorted from them (not recorded which). The CDR3 sequence is CASSQGVRPSYRSDGYTF. The base sequence is TGTGCCAGCAGCCAAGGGGTCCGGCCATCTTACCGATCGGATGGCTACACCTTC.